These 10 T cell receptor beta chains share one sample of origin, sequenced in a study of CD8 T cells in Susac syndrome. The RNA, about 0.45 to 1 ug, was put through reverse transcription using random hexamers. From the immunoSEQ multiplex PCR reads, TCRdb called clonotypes with MiXCR, one entry per CDR3 protein. In the table there are more than 70,000 distinct CDR3 sequences, about 93% of which are singletons. The specimen was CD8+ T cells from PBMCs. The source is a human donor in good health.

The V call is TRBV2, the J call TRBJ2-3; the D gene is possibly TRBD2 (5 bases). Trimming cost V 5 bases and J 3 bases, with 9 bases left between them. Germline loops: CDR1 SNHLY, CDR2 FYNNEI. This CDR3 contains 13 residues. As DNA, the CDR3 is TGTGCCAGCAGTTATTCGGGGACAGATACGCAGTATTTT. Protein product: CASSYSGTDTQYF.

V usage is TRBV9 and J usage is TRBJ1-5, with D perhaps TRBD1 (5 bases). CDR1 is SGDLS and CDR2 is YYNGEE in the germline V gene. Trimming took off 0 bases at V and 4 bases at J, with 8 bases between the two ends. The CDR3 extends over 14 amino acids. CDR3 in amino acids: CASSVGAGNQPQHF. The DNA for the CDR3 is TGTGCCAGCAGCGTAGGTGCAGGGAATCAGCCCCAGCATTTT.

Regarding this clonotype: Germline and junction disagree at one end, which may indicate a read error. The V gene is TRBV20-1, the J gene TRBJ1-1; 8 bases fit TRBD1. The CDR3 is 12 amino acids. CDR1 and CDR2 from the germline V gene are DFQATT and SNEGSKA (reference sequence). The CDR3 region has the DNA TGCAGTGCTAGGCTATACAGGGGGGAAGTTTTCTTT. Protein: CSARLYRGEVFF.

V and J are TRBV2 and TRBJ1-4; tentatively, D is TRBD1 (6 bases). The V and J ends lost 3 bases and 8 bases respectively, with 16 bases between them. Germline assignment: CDR1 SNHLY and CDR2 FYNNEI. The CDR3 consists of 15 residues. The CDR3 region has the DNA TGTGCCAGCAGTGATTTTAGGGGGGCAAGGGAAAAACTGTTTTTT. Encoded protein: CASSDFRGAREKLFF. The whole variable domain, remainder taken from reference TRBV2 and TRBJ1-4, is EPEVTQTPSHQVTQMGQEVILRCVPISNHLYFYWYRQILGQKVEFLVSFYNNEISEKSEIFDDQFSVERPDGSNFTLKIRSTKLEDSAMYFCASSDFRGAREKLFFGSGTQLSVL.

This sequence joins TRBV7-8 and TRBJ2-6, with a possible D match to TRBD1 (6 bases). CDR1 and CDR2 (germline): SGHVS, FQNEAQ. The V end lost 2 bases, the J end lost 0 bases, and 17 bases lay between the germline ends. The CDR3 is made up of 19 amino acids. The CDR3 DNA reads as TGTGCCAGCAGCTTACCCCGACAGGACCCTCCCTCTGGGGCCAACGTCCTGACTTTC. Translated: CASSLPRQDPPSGANVLTF.

The rearrangement joins TRBV12-3 or TRBV12-4 to TRBJ1-3; 7 bases match TRBD1. This CDR3 has 15 amino acids. With 3 bases clipped from V and 0 bases from J, the junction kept 2 bases outside the gene matches. The CDR3 DNA reads as TGTGCCAGCAGTTTCGGACAGGCCTCTGGAAACACCATATATTTT. The encoded protein is CASSFGQASGNTIYF.

This sequence joins TRBV13 and TRBJ2-5, with D hard to call. Germline CDR1 and CDR2: PRHDT and FYEKMQ (reference sequence). The CDR3 is 14 residues long. The V and J ends lost 2 bases and 3 bases respectively, with 10 bases between them. The CDR3 sequence: CASSLPSVEETQYF. CDR3 nucleotides: TGTGCCAGCAGCTTACCTTCGGTGGAAGAGACCCAGTACTTC.

The CDR3 reads CASSEQGRTLEKLFF. The CDR3 DNA reads TGTGCCAGCAGTGAACAAGGGAGAACCTTGGAAAAACTGTTTTTT. The chain uses TRBV25-1 and TRBJ1-4; no firm D call. The CDR3 loop spans 15 amino acids. The germline V and J ends were trimmed by 2 bases and 8 bases, with 15 bases remaining between them. Germline V CDR1 and CDR2: MGHDK, SYGVNS.

The genes are TRBV9 and TRBJ2-3; D uncertain. CDR3 size: 13 residues. Germline lookup yields CDR1 SGDLS and CDR2 YYNGEE. Trimming cost V 0 bases and J 6 bases, with 8 bases left between them. CDR3 in amino acids: CASSVVTGDTQYF. CDR3 nucleotide sequence: TGTGCCAGCAGCGTAGTAACCGGGGATACGCAGTATTTT.

The V call is TRBV11-1, the J call TRBJ2-5; 8 bases agree with TRBD2. There are 15 residues in the CDR3. Germline trimming cut 0 bases from V and 7 bases from J; bases unmatched to any gene: 7. Per the germline V gene, CDR1 is SGHAT and CDR2 is FQDESV (reference sequence). The CDR3 DNA is TGTGCCAGCAGCTTAGCTCTAGCGGGCCCAGGGACCCAGTACTTC. Translated, it gives CASSLALAGPGTQYF.